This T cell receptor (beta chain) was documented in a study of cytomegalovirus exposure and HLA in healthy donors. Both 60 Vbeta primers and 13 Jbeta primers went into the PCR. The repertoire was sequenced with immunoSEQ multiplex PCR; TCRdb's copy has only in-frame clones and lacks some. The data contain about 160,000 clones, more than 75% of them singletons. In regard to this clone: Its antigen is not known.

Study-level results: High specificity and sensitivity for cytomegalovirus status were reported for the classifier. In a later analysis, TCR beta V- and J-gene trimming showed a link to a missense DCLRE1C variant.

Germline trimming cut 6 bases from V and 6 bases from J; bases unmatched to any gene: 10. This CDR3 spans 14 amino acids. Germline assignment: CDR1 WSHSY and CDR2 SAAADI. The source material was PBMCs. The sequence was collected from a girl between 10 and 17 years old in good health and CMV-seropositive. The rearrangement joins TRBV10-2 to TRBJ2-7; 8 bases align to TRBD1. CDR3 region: CASRRTGSPVEQYF. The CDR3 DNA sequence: TGCGCCAGCAGGCGGACAGGGAGTCCGGTCGAGCAGTACTTC.